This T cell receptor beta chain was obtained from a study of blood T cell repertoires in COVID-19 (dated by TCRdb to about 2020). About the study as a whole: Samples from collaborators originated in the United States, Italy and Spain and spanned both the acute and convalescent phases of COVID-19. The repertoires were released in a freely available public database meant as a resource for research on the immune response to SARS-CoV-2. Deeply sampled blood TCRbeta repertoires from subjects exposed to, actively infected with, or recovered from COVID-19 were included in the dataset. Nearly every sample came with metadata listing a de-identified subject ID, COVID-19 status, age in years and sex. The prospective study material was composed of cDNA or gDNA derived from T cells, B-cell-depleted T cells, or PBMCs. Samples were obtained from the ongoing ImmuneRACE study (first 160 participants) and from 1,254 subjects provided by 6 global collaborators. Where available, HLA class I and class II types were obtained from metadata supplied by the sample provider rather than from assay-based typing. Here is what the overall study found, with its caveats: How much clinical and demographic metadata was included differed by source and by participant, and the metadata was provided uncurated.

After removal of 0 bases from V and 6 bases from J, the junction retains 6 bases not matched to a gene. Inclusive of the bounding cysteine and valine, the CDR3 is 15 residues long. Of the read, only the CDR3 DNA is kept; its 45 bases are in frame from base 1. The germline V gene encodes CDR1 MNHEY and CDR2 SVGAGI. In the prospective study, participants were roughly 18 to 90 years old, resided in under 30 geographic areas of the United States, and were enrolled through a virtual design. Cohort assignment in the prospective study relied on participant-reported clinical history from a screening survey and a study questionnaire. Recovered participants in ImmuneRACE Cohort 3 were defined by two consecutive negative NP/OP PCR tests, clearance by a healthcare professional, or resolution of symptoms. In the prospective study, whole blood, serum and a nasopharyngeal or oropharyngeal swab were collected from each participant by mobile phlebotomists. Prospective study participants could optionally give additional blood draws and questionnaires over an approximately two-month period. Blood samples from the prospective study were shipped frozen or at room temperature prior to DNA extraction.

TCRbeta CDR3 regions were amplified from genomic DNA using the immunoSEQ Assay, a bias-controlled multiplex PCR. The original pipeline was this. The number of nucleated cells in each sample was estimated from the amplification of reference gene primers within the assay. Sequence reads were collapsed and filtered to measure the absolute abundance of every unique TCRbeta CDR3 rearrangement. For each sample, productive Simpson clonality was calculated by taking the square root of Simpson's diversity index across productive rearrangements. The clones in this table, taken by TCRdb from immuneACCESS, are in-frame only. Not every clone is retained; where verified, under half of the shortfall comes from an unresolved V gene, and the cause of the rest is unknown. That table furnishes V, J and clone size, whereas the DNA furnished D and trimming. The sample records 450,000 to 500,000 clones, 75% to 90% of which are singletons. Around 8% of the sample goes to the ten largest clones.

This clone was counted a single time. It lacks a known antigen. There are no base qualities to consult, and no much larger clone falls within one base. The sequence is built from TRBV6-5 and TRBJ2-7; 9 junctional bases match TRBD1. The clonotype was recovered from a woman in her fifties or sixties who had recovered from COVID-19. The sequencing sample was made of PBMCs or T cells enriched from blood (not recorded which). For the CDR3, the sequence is CASSYSGTGSAEQYV. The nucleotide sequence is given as TGTGCCAGCAGTTACTCCGGGACAGGGTCGGCCGAGCAGTACGTC.